This TCR beta chain was captured in a study of T cells and Merkel cell carcinoma outcomes (dated by TCRdb to about 2020). Some background on the complete study: The study looked at whether the tumor T-cell repertoire and T-cell density could predict clinical outcome in patients with Merkel cell carcinoma. What the authors observed across the whole study: According to the report, clinical outcomes in Merkel cell carcinoma patients could be predicted using T-cell density together with features of the T-cell repertoire.

Samples came from patients with Merkel cell carcinoma. Details on this clone: What this receptor recognizes is not known. Nothing much larger sits one base from this clone, and base qualities are not available.

Libraries were made using the immunoSEQ multiplex PCR assay. The immuneACCESS repertoire file appears here via TCRdb, limited to in-frame rearrangements. These files lack a portion of the clones; in checked studies, under half of the deficit traces to unresolved V genes, and the cause of the others is not known. Recorded for this sample are about 3,000 clones; 95% to 97% of them occurred a single time. The top ten clonotypes cover under 2.5% of the sample. The CDR3, cysteine through phenylalanine, is 15 amino acids long. The DNA shown is the 45-base CDR3, in frame from base 1. Clipping removes 1 base from V and 9 bases from J, with 8 as the unmatched junction base count. CDR1 and CDR2 were assigned from the germline V gene (reference sequence) as SEHNR and FQNEAQ.

Sequenced sample: tumor tissue from Merkel cell carcinoma. This TCR was recovered from a human donor with Merkel cell carcinoma. The chain employs TRBV7-9 and TRBJ2-1; 8 bases in the junction line up with TRBD2. The nucleotide sequence reads as follows: TGTGCCAGCAGCTTAGGAAGCGGGAGACCGGGTGAGCAGTTCTTC. This encodes CASSLGSGRPGEQFF.